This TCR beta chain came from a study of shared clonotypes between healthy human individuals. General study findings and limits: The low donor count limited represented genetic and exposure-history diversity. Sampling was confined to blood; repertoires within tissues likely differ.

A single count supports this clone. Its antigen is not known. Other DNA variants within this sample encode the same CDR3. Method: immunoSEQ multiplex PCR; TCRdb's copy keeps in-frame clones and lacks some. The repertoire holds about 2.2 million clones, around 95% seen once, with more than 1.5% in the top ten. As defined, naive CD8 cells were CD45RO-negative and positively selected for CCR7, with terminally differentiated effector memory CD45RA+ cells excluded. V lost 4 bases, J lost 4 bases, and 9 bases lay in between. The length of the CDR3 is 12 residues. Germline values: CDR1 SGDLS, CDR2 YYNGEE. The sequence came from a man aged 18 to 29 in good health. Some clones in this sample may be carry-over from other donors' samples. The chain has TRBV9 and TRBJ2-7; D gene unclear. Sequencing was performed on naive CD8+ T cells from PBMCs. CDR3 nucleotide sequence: TGTGCCAGCAGCCCCGGGTCGTACGAGCAGTACTTC. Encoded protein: CASSPGSYEQYF.